This T cell receptor (beta chain) emerged from a study of OX40 agonist ivuxolimab in advanced cancers. Libraries were prepared by immunoSEQ multiplex PCR; TCRdb keeps only in-frame clonotypes and omits some of them. This repertoire shows around 60,000 clones, around 90% found once; its top ten account for roughly 25%. Autoimmune disease history or systemic immunosuppression led to patients being barred. Source: CD4+ or CD8+ T cells sorted from blood, taken in a trial of the OX40 agonist ivuxolimab. This TCR was sampled from an adult with an advanced solid tumor such as melanoma, head and neck, liver or kidney cancer.

The CDR3 here is CASSYSNWDGELFF. The CDR3 DNA is TGTGCCAGCAGTTACTCGAATTGGGACGGGGAGCTGTTTTTT. The gene calls are TRBV6-6 and TRBJ2-2; D not certain. The V gene lost 0 bases and the J gene lost 7 bases, with 9 bases spanning the gap. This CDR3 has 14 amino acids. CDR1 is MNHNY and CDR2 is SVGAGI in the germline V gene (reference sequence).